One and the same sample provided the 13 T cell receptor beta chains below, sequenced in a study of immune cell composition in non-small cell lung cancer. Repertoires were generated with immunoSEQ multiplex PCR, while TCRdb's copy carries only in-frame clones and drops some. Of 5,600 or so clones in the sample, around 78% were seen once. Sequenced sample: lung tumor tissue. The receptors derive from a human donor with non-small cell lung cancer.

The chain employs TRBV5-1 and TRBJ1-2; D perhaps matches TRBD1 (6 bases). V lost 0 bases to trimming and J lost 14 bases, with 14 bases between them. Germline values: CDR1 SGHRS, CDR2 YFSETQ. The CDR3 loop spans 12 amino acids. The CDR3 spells CASSLDGGIGTF. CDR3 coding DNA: TGCGCCAGCAGCTTGGATGGGGGCATCGGGACCTTC.

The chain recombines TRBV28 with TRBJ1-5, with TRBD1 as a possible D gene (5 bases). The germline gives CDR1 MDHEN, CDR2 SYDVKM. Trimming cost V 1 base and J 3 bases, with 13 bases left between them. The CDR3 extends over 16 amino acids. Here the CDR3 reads CASSLFSGGSNQPQHF. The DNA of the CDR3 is TGTGCCAGCAGTTTATTTTCGGGGGGGTCCAATCAGCCCCAGCATTTT.

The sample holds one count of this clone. CDR3 loop: CASSLLPGLAGGRKYF. The CDR3 DNA reads TGTGCCAGCAGCTTATTACCGGGACTAGCGGGGGGAAGGAAGTATTTT. The genes are TRBV5-4 and TRBJ2-3, with 15 nucleotides matching TRBD2. CDR3 length: 16 amino acids. CDR1 SGHNT and CDR2 YYREEE come from the germline V gene (reference sequence). V was clipped by 2 bases and J by 13 bases; unmatched bases: 11.

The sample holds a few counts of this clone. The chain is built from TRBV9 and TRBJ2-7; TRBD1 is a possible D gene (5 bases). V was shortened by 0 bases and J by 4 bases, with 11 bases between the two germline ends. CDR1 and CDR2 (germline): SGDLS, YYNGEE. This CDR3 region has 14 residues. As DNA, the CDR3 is TGTGCCAGCAGCGTAGATCGAGACAGATACGAGCAGTACTTC. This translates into CASSVDRDRYEQYF.

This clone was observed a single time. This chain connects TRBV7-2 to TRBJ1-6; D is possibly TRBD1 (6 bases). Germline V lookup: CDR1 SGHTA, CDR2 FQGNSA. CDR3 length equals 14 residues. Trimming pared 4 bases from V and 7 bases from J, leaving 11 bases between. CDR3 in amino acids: CASSYRVENSPLHF. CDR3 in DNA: TGTGCCAGCAGCTACAGGGTTGAAAATTCACCCCTCCACTTT.

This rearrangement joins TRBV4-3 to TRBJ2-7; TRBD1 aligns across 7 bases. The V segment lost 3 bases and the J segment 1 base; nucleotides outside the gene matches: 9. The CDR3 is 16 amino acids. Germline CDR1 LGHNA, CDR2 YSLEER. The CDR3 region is CASSHSWTGESYEQYF. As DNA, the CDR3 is TGCGCCAGCAGCCATTCCTGGACAGGTGAATCCTACGAGCAGTACTTC.

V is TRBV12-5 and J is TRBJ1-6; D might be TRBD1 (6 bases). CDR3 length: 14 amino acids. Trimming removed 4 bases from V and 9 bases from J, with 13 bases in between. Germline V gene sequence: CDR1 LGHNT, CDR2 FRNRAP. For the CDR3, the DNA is TGTGCTAGTGGTTCAGGGGTATGGGGTTCACCCCTCCACTTT. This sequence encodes CASGSGVWGSPLHF.

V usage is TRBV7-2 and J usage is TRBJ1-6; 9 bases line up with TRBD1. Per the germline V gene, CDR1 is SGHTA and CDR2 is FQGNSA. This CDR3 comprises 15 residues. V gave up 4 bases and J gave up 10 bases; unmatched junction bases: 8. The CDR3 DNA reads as TGTGCCAGCAGCTCTACCGGGACAGGGACATCACCCCTCCACTTT. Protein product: CASSSTGTGTSPLHF.

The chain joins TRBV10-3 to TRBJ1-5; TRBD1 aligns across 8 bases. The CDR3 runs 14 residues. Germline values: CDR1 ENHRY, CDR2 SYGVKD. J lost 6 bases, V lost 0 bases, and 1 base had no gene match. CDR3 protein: CAISESTGAQPQHF. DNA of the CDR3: TGTGCCATCAGTGAGTCGACAGGGGCTCAGCCCCAGCATTTT.

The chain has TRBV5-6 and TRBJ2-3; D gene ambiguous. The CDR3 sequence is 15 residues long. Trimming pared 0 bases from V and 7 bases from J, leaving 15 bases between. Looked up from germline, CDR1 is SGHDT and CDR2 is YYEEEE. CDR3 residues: CASSLESLPAYTQYF. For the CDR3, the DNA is TGTGCCAGCAGCTTGGAGTCACTCCCCGCTTATACGCAGTATTTT.

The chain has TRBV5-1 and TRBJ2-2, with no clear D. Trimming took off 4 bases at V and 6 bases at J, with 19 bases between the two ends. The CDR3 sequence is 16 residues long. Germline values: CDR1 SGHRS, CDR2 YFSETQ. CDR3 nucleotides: TGCGCCAGCAGCCCGCAGTGGTTGGGCCCAGCCGGGGAGCTGTTTTTT. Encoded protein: CASSPQWLGPAGELFF.

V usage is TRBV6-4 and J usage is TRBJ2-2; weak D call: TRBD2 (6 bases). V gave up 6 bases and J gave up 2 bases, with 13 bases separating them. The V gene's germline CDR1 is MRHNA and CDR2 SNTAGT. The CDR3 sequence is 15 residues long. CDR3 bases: TGTGCCAGCAGAGAGGACGGACTAAACACCGGGGAGCTGTTTTTT. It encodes CASREDGLNTGELFF.

The CDR3 sequence: CASSPTGMNTEAFF. The CDR3 nucleotides are TGTGCCAGCTCCCCGACAGGGATGAACACTGAAGCTTTCTTT. This sequence joins TRBV18 and TRBJ1-1, with 7 bases fitting TRBD1. This CDR3 spans 14 amino acids. CDR1 is KGHSH, CDR2 LQKENI, per germline. The V segment lost 6 bases and the J segment 0 bases; nucleotides outside the gene matches: 4.